This entry lists 21 T cell receptor beta chains sequenced from one sample in a study of T-cell reconstitution after alpha-beta-depleted transplantation in children (dated by TCRdb to the mid-2010s). The receptor library was made with PCR. The sequencing machine was an Illumina HiSeq 2500. To normalize quantification of the TCRbeta repertoire, the TCR libraries were built with molecular barcoding that relied on unique molecular identifiers. TCRdb's own reprocessing of the public reads used fastp at Q25 and MiXCR and kept productive beta chains. When rows share a CDR3 protein, they turn into one entry using the most common DNA and genes. Within this sample are 450,000 to 700,000 distinct CDR3 sequences, with over 20% of them counted one time only. The top ten constitute under 45% of the sample. The sample's treatment or condition label is to be understood as: allogeneic hematopoietic cell transplantation with graft depleted of TCRalphabeta T cells and CD19 B cells.

The starting material was PBMCs, obtained before TCRalphabeta/CD19-depleted stem cell transplant. The receptors stem from a boy in the first two years of life with Wiskott-Aldrich syndrome, due to receive a stem cell transplant.

The chain joins TRBV29-1 to TRBJ2-1; 8 nucleotides align to TRBD1. CDR1 is SQVTM and CDR2 is ANQGSEA in the germline V gene. The CDR3 is 13 residues long. The trim removed 4 bases at V and 7 bases at J, leaving 6 bases unmatched. CDR3 bases: TGCAGCGTTGGTGGGACAGGCAGGAATGAGCAGTTCTTC. Residues: CSVGGTGRNEQFF.

This clonotype was counted a few times. V and J are TRBV6-2 or TRBV6-3 and TRBJ2-5, with D tentatively TRBD1 (6 bases). Looked up from germline, CDR1 is MNHEY and CDR2 is SVGEGT. Trimming cost V 2 bases and J 6 bases, with 16 bases left between them. The CDR3 length is 15 residues. CDR3 DNA sequence: TGTGCCAGCAGTTACATCCGCTACAGGGCGAAGACCCAGTACTTC. Translating it yields CASSYIRYRAKTQYF.

The table lists this clonotype with a few counts. The V call is TRBV6-1, the J call TRBJ1-3; 8 positions agree with TRBD1. The CDR3 is 14 amino acids. The germline CDR1 and CDR2 sequences are MNHNS and SASEGT. V shed 6 bases, J shed 3 bases, and the junction held 4 bases outside the gene matches. This CDR3 reads CASRRTGLGNTIYF. In nucleotides, the CDR3 is TGTGCCAGCAGGAGGACAGGGCTTGGAAACACCATATATTTT.

This clonotype was seen once. The genes are TRBV5-1 and TRBJ2-1; D is possibly TRBD2 (6 bases). Germline CDR1 SGHRS, CDR2 YFSETQ. The CDR3 covers 15 residues. Deletions cut 4 bases from V and 6 bases from J, with 17 bases between. The CDR3 here is CASSSWDFKINEQFF. In DNA form, the CDR3 reads TGCGCCAGCAGCAGTTGGGACTTCAAGATCAATGAGCAGTTCTTC.

This clonotype was found a few times. This chain connects TRBV7-2 to TRBJ2-7; D is unresolved. Deletions cut 0 bases from V and 0 bases from J, with 6 bases between. The CDR3 loop spans 14 amino acids. Germline CDR1 reads SGHTA; CDR2 reads FQGNSA. The CDR3 region has the DNA TGTGCCAGCAGCTTAGCTAAGGTCTCCTACGAGCAGTACTTC. Its protein product is CASSLAKVSYEQYF.

This clonotype was seen more than once but under ten times. The rearrangement uses TRBV12-3 or TRBV12-4 and TRBJ2-5; D remains ambiguous. Trimming took off 4 bases at V and 1 base at J, with 10 bases between the two ends. The CDR3 covers 14 residues. The CDR3 protein is CASSSGKGQETQYF. In DNA form, the CDR3 reads TGTGCCAGCAGTTCGGGTAAAGGCCAAGAGACCCAGTACTTC.

This chain uses TRBV4-1 with TRBJ1-5, with no clear D. Trimming removed 4 bases at V and 0 bases at J, with 10 bases between. The CDR3 has 15 amino acids. Looked up from germline, CDR1 is MGHRA and CDR2 is YSYEKL. CDR3 DNA sequence: TGCGCCAGCAGCCCGAGCGAGAATAGCAATCAGCCCCAGCATTTT. Protein product: CASSPSENSNQPQHF.

This chain connects TRBV20-1 to TRBJ1-5, with 7 bases that match TRBD1. The V segment lost 4 bases and the J segment 6 bases; nucleotides outside the gene matches: 6. CDR3 length: 13 amino acids. Germline V gene data show CDR1 as DFQATT and CDR2 as SNEGSKA (reference sequence). The CDR3 is CSAMRQGGQPQHF. CDR3 DNA sequence: TGCAGTGCTATGAGACAGGGTGGTCAGCCCCAGCATTTT.

This chain joins TRBV6-5 and TRBJ2-1; no reliable D call. Trimming left V 6 bases short and J 10 bases short, with 13 bases between. The CDR3 sequence is 12 residues long. Germline-derived CDR1 and CDR2 are MNHEY and SVGAGI. CDR3 nucleotide sequence: TGTGCCAGCAGCGATGGGGATCGGGAGCAGTTCTTC. This encodes CASSDGDREQFF.

This clonotype was seen more than once but under ten times. J is TRBJ2-1 and V is TRBV25-1; no definite D call. Germline loops: CDR1 MGHDK, CDR2 SYGVNS. This CDR3 has 14 residues. V gave up 0 bases and J gave up 3 bases, with 6 bases separating them. CDR3 amino acids: CASSEYMGYNEQFF. As DNA, the CDR3 is TGTGCCAGCAGTGAATACATGGGCTACAATGAGCAGTTCTTC.

CDR3 sequence: CASSPHSGRVETQYF. CDR3 sequence (DNA): TGTGCCAGCAGCCCACACAGCGGGAGGGTTGAGACCCAGTACTTC. This chain uses TRBV7-3 with TRBJ2-5; TRBD2 matches 10 bases. This CDR3 region has 15 residues. Germline V CDR1 and CDR2: SGHTA, FQGTGA. Germline trimming cut 5 bases from V and 5 bases from J; bases unmatched to any gene: 8.

The chain is built from TRBV12-3 or TRBV12-4 and TRBJ2-2; D unclear. V lost 6 bases and J 6 bases, leaving 14 bases between the germline ends. This CDR3 is 14 amino acids long. The CDR3 DNA is TGTGCCAGCAGACCCCTGTTGGGATCCGGGGAGCTGTTTTTT. This encodes CASRPLLGSGELFF.

V is TRBV5-1 and J is TRBJ2-7; either TRBD1 or TRBD2 may fit D (5 bases each). Looked up from germline, CDR1 is SGHRS and CDR2 is YFSETQ. V gave up 4 bases and J gave up 2 bases, with 16 bases separating them. The CDR3 extends over 15 amino acids. CDR3 coding DNA: TGCGCCAGCAGCCCGAGGGACCGACGTACCTACGAGCAGTACTTC. Translation gives CASSPRDRRTYEQYF.

This clonotype was detected only a few times. The chain recombines TRBV4-1 with TRBJ1-2; tentatively, D is TRBD1 (6 bases). Germline assignment: CDR1 MGHRA and CDR2 YSYEKL. V shed 1 base and J shed 4 bases, with 16 bases lying between them. This CDR3 contains 16 residues. The CDR3 coding sequence is TGCGCCAGCAGCCAAGTTTGGGCAGGGGATCGCTATGGCTACACCTTC. As protein: CASSQVWAGDRYGYTF.

This rearrangement joins TRBV14 to TRBJ2-1, with 12 bases lining up with TRBD2. The CDR3 contains 15 residues. J was trimmed by 7 bases and V by 4 bases; bases with no gene match: 5. In germline, CDR1 is SGHDN, CDR2 FVKESK. Here the CDR3 DNA reads TGTGCCAGCAGCCGACAACTAGCGGGAGGTAATGAGCAGTTCTTC. As protein: CASSRQLAGGNEQFF.

The genes are TRBV7-8 and TRBJ2-1, with D tentatively TRBD2 (5 bases). The CDR3 covers 13 residues. CDR1 SGHVS and CDR2 FQNEAQ come from the germline V gene. The ends were cut back, 10 bases at V and 5 bases at J, with 15 bases in the middle. The DNA of the CDR3 is TGTGCCACCCGGAGACTAACAGACAATGAGCAGTTCTTC. Translated: CATRRLTDNEQFF.

The chain uses TRBV5-1 and TRBJ2-5; 8 nucleotides line up with TRBD2. CDR3 size: 15 residues. CDR1 SGHRS and CDR2 YFSETQ come from the germline V gene. V shed 1 base and J 4 bases; nucleotides not matched to a gene: 6. CDR3 sequence (DNA): TGCGCCAGCAGCTTGAGTAGCGGGATGTCAGAGACCCAGTACTTC. Protein product: CASSLSSGMSETQYF.

V is TRBV20-1 and J is TRBJ2-5, with D perhaps TRBD1 or TRBD2 (7 bases each). V was clipped by 1 base and J by 3 bases, with 12 bases between them. This CDR3 region has 14 residues. Per germline, CDR1 DFQATT and CDR2 SNEGSKA (reference sequence). The CDR3 DNA reads as TGCAGTGCTAGAGTACAGGGGAGGGAAGAGACCCAGTACTTC. Translated, it gives CSARVQGREETQYF.

The chain combines TRBV6-1 with TRBJ2-7, with a possible D match to TRBD1 (5 bases). With 6 bases removed from V and 2 bases from J, the gap between germline ends came to 11 bases. Germline V gene lookup returns CDR1 MNHNS and CDR2 SASEGT. CDR3 length equals 13 residues. The CDR3 loop reads CASRRGSTYEQYF. In DNA form, the CDR3 reads TGTGCCAGCAGAAGGGGCAGCACCTACGAGCAGTACTTC.

The chain joins TRBV20-1 to TRBJ1-2; a possible D gene is TRBD1 (5 bases). Germline V gene lookup returns CDR1 DFQATT and CDR2 SNEGSKA (reference sequence). Trimming took off 0 bases at V and 7 bases at J, with 12 bases between the two ends. CDR3 length equals 13 residues. This CDR3 is CSARDQGWGGYTF. The CDR3 nucleotides are TGCAGTGCTAGAGATCAGGGATGGGGTGGCTACACCTTC.

This chain connects TRBV28 to TRBJ1-2; 9 bases are a match to TRBD1. The germline V gene has CDR1 MDHEN and CDR2 SYDVKM. The CDR3 runs to 14 residues. With V trimmed by 4 bases and J by 4 bases, 4 bases remained unmatched. CDR3 coding DNA: TGTGCCAGCAGTTCCGGGACAGGGACCTATGGCTACACCTTC. Encoded protein: CASSSGTGTYGYTF.